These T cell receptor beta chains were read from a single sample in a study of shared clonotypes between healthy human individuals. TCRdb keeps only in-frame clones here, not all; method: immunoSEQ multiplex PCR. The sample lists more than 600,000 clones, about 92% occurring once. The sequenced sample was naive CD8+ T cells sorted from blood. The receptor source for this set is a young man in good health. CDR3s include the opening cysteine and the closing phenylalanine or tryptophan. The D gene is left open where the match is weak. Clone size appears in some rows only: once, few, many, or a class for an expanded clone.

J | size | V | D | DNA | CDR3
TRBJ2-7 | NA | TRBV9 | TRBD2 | TGTGCCAGCAATGACGGGAGGGCCGACGAGCAGTACTTC | CASNDGRADEQYF
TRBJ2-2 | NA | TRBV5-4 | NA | TGTGCCAGCAGCTTGTTATCACAGGGGAACACCGGGGAGCTGTTTTTT | CASSLLSQGNTGELFF
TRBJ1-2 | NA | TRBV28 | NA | TGTGCCAGCAGTTTCTTAGGCCAGGGCGGGTATGGCTACACCTTC | CASSFLGQGGYGYTF
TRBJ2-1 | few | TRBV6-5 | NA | TGTGCCAGCAGTTACTCCAATGAGCAGTTCTTC | CASSYSNEQFF
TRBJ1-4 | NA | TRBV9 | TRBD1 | TGTGCCAGCAGCGCGACAGGGGGGACTGAAAAACTGTTTTTT | CASSATGGTEKLFF
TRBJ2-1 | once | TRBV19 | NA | TGTGCCAGTAGTGACAGATACAATGAGCAGTTCTTC | CASSDRYNEQFF
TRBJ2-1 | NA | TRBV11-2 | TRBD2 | TGTGCCAGCAGCCAAGGACTAGCGGGAGAACGCAATGAGCAGTTCTTC | CASSQGLAGERNEQFF
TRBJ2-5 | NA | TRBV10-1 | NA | TGCGCCAGAGGTGACAGACTCCAAGAGACCCAGTACTTC | CARGDRLQETQYF
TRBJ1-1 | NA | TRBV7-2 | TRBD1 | TGTGCCAGCAGCTTAAGGGGGCTTGTGACTGAAGCTTTCTTT | CASSLRGLVTEAFF
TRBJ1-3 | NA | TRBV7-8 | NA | TGTGCCAGCAGCTTAGGTGTGGGGCCTGGAAACACCATATATTTT | CASSLGVGPGNTIYF
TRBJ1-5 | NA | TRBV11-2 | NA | TGTGCCAGCAGCTCAGACAGGTGGAGCAATCAGCCCCAGCATTTT | CASSSDRWSNQPQHF
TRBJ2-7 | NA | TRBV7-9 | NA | TGTGCCAGCAGCTCCACTATGGGGGCCGTGGACCGACCATATTACGAGCAGTACTTC | CASSSTMGAVDRPYYEQYF
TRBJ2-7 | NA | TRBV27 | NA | TGTGCCAGCAGTTTAGGGAGAGACTACGAGCAGTACTTC | CASSLGRDYEQYF
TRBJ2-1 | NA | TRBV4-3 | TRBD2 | TGCGCCAGCAGCCTCAGGAAACTAGCGGGAGTCCTCTCCTACAATGAGCAGTTCTTC | CASSLRKLAGVLSYNEQFF
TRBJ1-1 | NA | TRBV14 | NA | TGTGCCAGCAGCCAAGATCCCAGTGGGGGCATGAACACTGAAGCTTTCTTT | CASSQDPSGGMNTEAFF
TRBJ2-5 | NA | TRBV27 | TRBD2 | TGTGCCAGCAGTTTACGGGAGGGACGGACCCAGTACTTC | CASSLREGRTQYF
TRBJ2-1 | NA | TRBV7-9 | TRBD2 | TGTGCCAGCAGGGGCCTAGCGGGAGCCCTCGCCGGCAATGAGCAGTTCTTC | CASRGLAGALAGNEQFF
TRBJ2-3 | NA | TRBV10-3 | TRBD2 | TGTGCCATCAGTGGGTCTAATCGGGAGGCCACAGATACGCAGTATTTT | CAISGSNREATDTQYF
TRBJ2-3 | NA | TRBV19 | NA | TGTGCCAGTAGTATCCTGGGGGTAGATACGCAGTATTTT | CASSILGVDTQYF
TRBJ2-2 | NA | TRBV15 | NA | TGTGCCACCAGCCCTGAAGGGGCCGGGGAGCTGTTTTTT | CATSPEGAGELFF
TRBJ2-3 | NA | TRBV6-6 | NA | TGTGCCAGCAGTCCGACTCTTACAGATACGCAGTATTTT | CASSPTLTDTQYF
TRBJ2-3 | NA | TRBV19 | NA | TGTGCCAGTCACTTTGGGGATACGCAGTATTTT | CASHFGDTQYF
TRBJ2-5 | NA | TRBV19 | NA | TGTGCCAGTAGTGATTCCGGGCCCGTGTACCAAGAGACCCAGTACTTC | CASSDSGPVYQETQYF
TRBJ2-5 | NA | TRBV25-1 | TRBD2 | TGTGCCAGCAGTGAATATACAGGACTAGACGTAGGGACCCAGTACTTC | CASSEYTGLDVGTQYF
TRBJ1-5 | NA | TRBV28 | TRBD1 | TGTGCCAGCAGTGGAAGGGACAGTAGCAATCAGCCCCAGCATTTT | CASSGRDSSNQPQHF
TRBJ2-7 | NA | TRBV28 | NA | TGTGCCAGCAGTTCCCCGGCAGGGATTCTATACTACGAGCAGTACTTC | CASSSPAGILYYEQYF
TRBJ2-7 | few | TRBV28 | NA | TGTGCCAGCAGTTATGGGGGAACCTACGAGCAGTACTTC | CASSYGGTYEQYF
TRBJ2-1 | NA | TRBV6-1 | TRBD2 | TGTGCCAGCAGTGACCTAGCGGGAGGGCCTGGCAATGAGCAGTTCTTC | CASSDLAGGPGNEQFF
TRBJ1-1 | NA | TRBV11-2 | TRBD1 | TGTGCCAGCAGCAAGTTCGGGACAGAATCAATGAACACTGAAGCTTTCTTT | CASSKFGTESMNTEAFF
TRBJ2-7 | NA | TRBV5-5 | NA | TGTGCCAGCAGCAAGGGCCAGGGGCCCTCCTACGAGCAGTACTTC | CASSKGQGPSYEQYF
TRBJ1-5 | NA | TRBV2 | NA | TGTGCCAGCAGTGAAACACGACGTTCTCAGCCCCAGCATTTT | CASSETRRSQPQHF
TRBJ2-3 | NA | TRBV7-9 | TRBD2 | TGTGCCAGCAGCTTAGAGACGGGAGGGCCGAATACGCAGTATTTT | CASSLETGGPNTQYF
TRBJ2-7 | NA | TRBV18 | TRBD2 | TGTGCCAGCTCACCACCCCCGGGTACTAGCGGGGATTACGAGCAGTACTTC | CASSPPPGTSGDYEQYF
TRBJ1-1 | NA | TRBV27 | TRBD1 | TGTGCCAGCAGTCCCCGACAGGGTTTTGGCGTGAACACTGAAGCTTTCTTT | CASSPRQGFGVNTEAFF
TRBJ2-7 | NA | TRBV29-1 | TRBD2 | TGCAGCGCCGGACTAGCGGGAGAGGCCTACGAGCAGTACTTC | CSAGLAGEAYEQYF
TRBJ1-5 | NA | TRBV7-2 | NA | TGTGCCAGCAGCCACATTGGGAGGGGTCAGCCCCAGCATTTT | CASSHIGRGQPQHF
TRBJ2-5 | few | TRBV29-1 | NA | TGCAGCGTTGTCACAGACAACCAAGAGACCCAGTACTTC | CSVVTDNQETQYF
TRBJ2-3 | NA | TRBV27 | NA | TGTGCCAGCGGTTGGGCTAGCGAGGCAGATACGCAGTATTTT | CASGWASEADTQYF
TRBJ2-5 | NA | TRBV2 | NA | TGTGCCAGCAGTTCCAGGGGTTCTAGTGGAGGGACCCAGTACTTC | CASSSRGSSGGTQYF
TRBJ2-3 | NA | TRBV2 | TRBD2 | TGTGCCAGCAGTGAACGTGCGGGAGGAAGGGCAGATACGCAGTATTTT | CASSERAGGRADTQYF
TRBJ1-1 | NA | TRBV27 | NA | TGTGCCAGCAGTCTAAATGACGTCGGAGATGAAGCTTTCTTT | CASSLNDVGDEAFF
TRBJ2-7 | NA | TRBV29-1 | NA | TGCAGCGTTGTGGGGATCCGTTCCTACGAGCAGTACTTC | CSVVGIRSYEQYF
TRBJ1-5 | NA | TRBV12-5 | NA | TGTGCTAGTGGTTTGGCAATCCGCAATCAGCCCCAGCATTTT | CASGLAIRNQPQHF
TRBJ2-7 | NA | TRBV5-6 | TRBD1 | TGTGCCAGCAGCTTGGAGGAGGCTCAGGGGGACTCCTACGAGCAGTACTTC | CASSLEEAQGDSYEQYF
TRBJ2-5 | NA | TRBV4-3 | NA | TGCGCCAGCAGCTCGACAGGAGGAATTTTAGAGACCCAGTACTTC | CASSSTGGILETQYF
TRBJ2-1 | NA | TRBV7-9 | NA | TGTGCCAGCAGCTTACCGTTAGGGACAACTAGGGGAAATGAGCAGTTCTTC | CASSLPLGTTRGNEQFF
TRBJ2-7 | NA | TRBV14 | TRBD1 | TGTGCCAGTTCCGGGACAGGGGCCTACGAGCAGTACTTC | CASSGTGAYEQYF
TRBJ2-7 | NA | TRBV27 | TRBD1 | TGTGCCAGCAGTGTGACAGGGATCTACGAGCAGTACTTC | CASSVTGIYEQYF
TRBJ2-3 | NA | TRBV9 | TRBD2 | TGTGCCAGCAGCGGGGGACTAGCGGGAGATCCCGATACGCAGTATTTT | CASSGGLAGDPDTQYF
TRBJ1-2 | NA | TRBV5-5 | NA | TGTGCCAGCAGCGATGGGACCCAGAAAAGCTACACCTTC | CASSDGTQKSYTF
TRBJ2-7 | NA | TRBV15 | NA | TGTGCCACCAGCAGAGTGTCAGACTCCTACGAGCAGTACTTC | CATSRVSDSYEQYF
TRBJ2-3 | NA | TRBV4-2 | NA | TGTGCCAGCAGCCAAGATCCGGGCTGGAGGGACACGCAGTATTTT | CASSQDPGWRDTQYF
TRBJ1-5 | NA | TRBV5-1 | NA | TGCGCCAGCAGCTTATCCGCGGGTCAGCCCCAGCATTTT | CASSLSAGQPQHF
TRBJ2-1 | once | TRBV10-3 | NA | TGTGCCATCAGTGAGATTGAGGGAACGCAGTACAATGAGCAGTTCTTC | CAISEIEGTQYNEQFF
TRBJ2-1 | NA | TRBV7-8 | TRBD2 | TGTGCCAGCAGCGTAACTAGCGGGAGAACTACCTCCTACAATGAGCAGTTCTTC | CASSVTSGRTTSYNEQFF
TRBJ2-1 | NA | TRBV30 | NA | TGTGCCTGGGCCCATGGCGGGCGGTCCTACAATGAGCAGTTCTTC | CAWAHGGRSYNEQFF
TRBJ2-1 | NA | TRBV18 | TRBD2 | TGTGCCAGCTCGCCATCGACTAGCGGGGTTTTGGCTGAGCAGTTCTTC | CASSPSTSGVLAEQFF
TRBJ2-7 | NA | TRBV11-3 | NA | TGTGCCAGCAGCTTAGCCCTGGGCGATCCAAACCAGTACTTC | CASSLALGDPNQYF